Listed here are 24 T cell receptor beta chains from one sample, sequenced in a study of blood T cell repertoires in COVID-19. The repertoire was sequenced with immunoSEQ multiplex PCR; TCRdb's copy has only in-frame clones and lacks some. The sample records approximately 150,000 clones, approximately 82% being singletons. The specimen sequenced was peripheral blood. The receptors derive from a human donor in a cohort sampled during active COVID-19.

The rearrangement joins TRBV5-8 to TRBJ1-2; perhaps TRBD1 as D (5 bases). Trimming removed 5 bases at V and 4 bases at J, with 15 bases between. This CDR3 has 14 residues. CDR1 and CDR2 from the germline V gene are SGHTS and YDEGEE. The CDR3: CASSRRQNTYGYTF. CDR3 sequence (DNA): TGTGCCAGCAGTCGCAGACAGAATACCTATGGCTACACCTTC.

The V call is TRBV7-2, the J call TRBJ1-2, with D hard to call. The V gene lost 2 bases and the J gene lost 4 bases, with 14 bases spanning the gap. The CDR3 has 15 amino acids. Germline V gives CDR1 SGHTA, CDR2 FQGNSA. CDR3 sequence reads: CASSLNPLEIYGYTF. The CDR3 nucleotides read TGTGCCAGCAGCTTAAATCCTTTGGAGATCTATGGCTACACCTTC.

CDR3 bases: TGTGCCAGCAGACCAACTTCCGGGACAGGGAGCAATGAGCAGTTCTTC. Protein: CASRPTSGTGSNEQFF. The chain carries TRBV2 and TRBJ2-1, with 9 bases aligning to TRBD1. The CDR3 is 16 residues long. The V gene's germline CDR1 is SNHLY and CDR2 FYNNEI. V gave up 6 bases and J gave up 6 bases; unmatched junction bases: 12.

The V gene is TRBV11-3, the J gene TRBJ2-1, with 12 nucleotides matching TRBD2. The germline V gene has CDR1 SGHNT and CDR2 YENEEA. This CDR3 region has 15 residues. With 1 base clipped from V and 7 bases from J, the junction kept 2 bases outside the gene matches. CDR3 amino acids: CASSLGLAGDNEQFF. DNA of the CDR3: TGTGCCAGCAGCTTAGGACTAGCGGGAGATAATGAGCAGTTCTTC.

The chain couples TRBV28 to TRBJ1-6, with 7 nucleotides matching TRBD1. Germline assignment: CDR1 MDHEN and CDR2 SYDVKM. Trimming cost V 6 bases and J 6 bases; bases outside gene matches: 11. CDR3 length equals 16 residues. The CDR3 DNA is TGTGCCAGCAGAGACTCAGGGGGATACCTTAATTCACCCCTCCACTTT. Translated, it gives CASRDSGGYLNSPLHF.

This chain connects TRBV30 to TRBJ2-7, with 7 bases aligning to TRBD1. Losses at the gene ends were 8 bases for V and 7 bases for J; bases not matched to a gene: 17. The CDR3 extends over 14 amino acids. Germline V lookup: CDR1 GTSNPN, CDR2 SVGIG (reference sequence). As DNA, the CDR3 is TGTGCCGGGGTCGCGACAGGGCGGAACTGGGAGCAGTACTTC. Translated, it gives CAGVATGRNWEQYF.

This chain uses TRBV9 with TRBJ2-5, with a possible D match to TRBD2 (6 bases). The V gene lost 2 bases and the J gene lost 1 base, with 9 bases spanning the gap. CDR1 and CDR2 (germline): SGDLS, YYNGEE. The CDR3 length is 14 residues. CDR3 coding DNA: TGTGCCAGCAGCGTCGGGACTCGCCAAGAGACCCAGTACTTC. Translated: CASSVGTRQETQYF.

The chain joins TRBV30 to TRBJ2-7, with D possibly matching TRBD2 (5 bases). CDR1 and CDR2 from the germline V gene are GTSNPN and SVGIG (reference sequence). CDR3 length equals 15 residues. Trimming removed 0 bases from V and 7 bases from J, with 19 bases in between. In DNA, the CDR3 is TGTGCCTGGAGTGTAGGCGTTAGAGGGATGGGGGAGCAGTACTTC. Protein sequence: CAWSVGVRGMGEQYF.

In the case of this clone: The sample carries other DNA sequences with the same CDR3. CDR3 nucleotides: TGTGCCAGCAGTTGGACTAGCGGGAGGGCGAGCTCCTACAATGAGCAGTTCTTC. As protein: CASSWTSGRASSYNEQFF. The rearrangement links TRBV6-2 or TRBV6-3 to TRBJ2-1, with 15 bases lining up with TRBD2. CDR1 and CDR2 from the germline V gene are MNHEY and SVGEGT. V dropped 4 bases and J dropped 0; count of bases not matched to a gene: 4. The CDR3 consists of 18 residues.

The chain joins TRBV18 to TRBJ2-4, with TRBD2 identical over 15 bases. The germline V gene has CDR1 KGHSH and CDR2 LQKENI. J gave up 5 bases and V 2 bases, and 4 bases lay outside the gene matches. The CDR3 consists of 17 residues. The CDR3 bases are TGTGCCAGCTCACCAAGGACTAGCGGGAGGGGTGAAAACATTCAGTACTTC. It translates to CASSPRTSGRGENIQYF.

The chain is built from TRBV2 and TRBJ1-3; a weak D match, TRBD1 (5 bases). V dropped 4 bases and J dropped 1 base, with 11 bases sitting between them. CDR1 is SNHLY, CDR2 FYNNEI, per germline. CDR3 length equals 15 residues. The CDR3 DNA follows: TGTGCCAGCAGTGCAGGGATCCCTTCTGGAAACACCATATATTTT. Its protein product is CASSAGIPSGNTIYF.

The CDR3: CASSPVKYGPQHF. Here the CDR3 DNA reads TGTGCCAGCTCACCGGTAAAATACGGGCCCCAGCATTTT. The chain recombines TRBV18 with TRBJ1-5; D not resolved. This CDR3 has 13 residues. The ends were cut back, 3 bases at V and 9 bases at J, with 12 bases in the middle. Looked up from germline, CDR1 is KGHSH and CDR2 is LQKENI.

The chain couples TRBV29-1 to TRBJ2-7; D is perhaps TRBD1 (6 bases). This CDR3 contains 14 residues. V lost 4 bases, J lost 3 bases, and 16 bases lay in between. The germline CDR1 and CDR2 sequences are SQVTM and ANQGSEA. The CDR3 bases are TGCAGCGTTGGCAACGGACAGAGATACTACGAGCAGTACTTC. Protein: CSVGNGQRYYEQYF.

This chain uses TRBV7-3 with TRBJ2-5; weak D call: TRBD2 (6 bases). CDR3 length equals 16 residues. Germline assignment: CDR1 SGHTA and CDR2 FQGTGA. V was shortened by 2 bases and J by 3 bases, with 16 bases between the two germline ends. CDR3 in DNA: TGTGCCAGCAGCTTAGGGGGAGGAGTGGCGGAAGAGACCCAGTACTTC. Translation: CASSLGGGVAEETQYF.

The chain couples TRBV19 to TRBJ2-2; 9 nucleotides line up with TRBD1. Trimming took 3 bases from V and 5 from J; bases not matched to a gene: 4. In germline, CDR1 is LNHDA, CDR2 SQIVND (reference sequence). The CDR3 sequence is 15 residues long. CDR3 protein: CASSINRGRTGELFF. CDR3 DNA sequence: TGTGCCAGTAGTATTAACAGGGGGCGAACCGGGGAGCTGTTTTTT.

The V gene is TRBV6-6, the J gene TRBJ1-5, with 7 bases identical to TRBD1. The length of the CDR3 is 16 residues. CDR1 MNHNY and CDR2 SVGAGI come from the germline V gene (reference sequence). Trimming at V came to 9 bases and at J to 1 base, leaving 12 bases not matched to a gene. The CDR3 DNA sequence: TGTGCCAGTATCCATACCAGGGGGAGAAGCAATCAGCCCCAGCATTTT. It specifies CASIHTRGRSNQPQHF.

The V and J genes are TRBV28 and TRBJ2-5; the D gene is possibly TRBD2 (5 bases). V dropped 10 bases and J dropped 4 bases, with 13 bases sitting between them. There are 12 residues in the CDR3. CDR1 and CDR2 from the germline V gene are MDHEN and SYDVKM. CDR3 sequence: CATTGLVETQYF. In nucleotides, the CDR3 is TGTGCCACCACGGGATTAGTAGAGACCCAGTACTTC.

The chain carries TRBV28 and TRBJ2-6; 7 positions agree with TRBD2. Trimming took 3 bases from V and 0 from J; bases not matched to a gene: 23. The CDR3 runs to 23 residues. Looked up from germline, CDR1 is MDHEN and CDR2 is SYDVKM. CDR3 loop: CASSFDLGAGEGRWTSGANVLTF. The CDR3 DNA sequence: TGTGCCAGCAGTTTTGATCTAGGGGCCGGGGAGGGTCGATGGACCTCTGGGGCCAACGTCCTGACTTTC.

V gene TRBV12-3 or TRBV12-4 combines with J gene TRBJ1-2; 7 nucleotides agree with TRBD1. The CDR3 runs 12 residues. The junction had 0 bases not matched to a gene; V was cut back by 1 base and J by 7 bases. The CDR3 nucleotides read TGTGCCAGCAGTTTAGGACAGGGTGGCTACACCTTC. Its protein is CASSLGQGGYTF.

The chain links TRBV15 to TRBJ2-2; 12 bases are shared with TRBD2. The CDR3 is 16 residues long. With 1 base clipped from V and 4 bases from J, the junction kept 1 base outside the gene matches. CDR1 and CDR2 (germline): LNHNV, YYDKDF (reference sequence). Written as DNA, the CDR3 is TGTGCCACCAGCAGAGGGGGACTAGCGGGCACCGGGGAGCTGTTTTTT. Translated: CATSRGGLAGTGELFF.

This clone was seen a few times. The chain joins TRBV5-1 to TRBJ1-3, with 10 bases matching TRBD1. Germline V gene sequence: CDR1 SGHRS, CDR2 YFSETQ. V lost 2 bases, J lost 5 bases, and 7 bases stayed unmatched. The CDR3 length is 16 residues. CDR3 residues: CASSLRQGAVRNTIYF. CDR3 sequence (DNA): TGCGCCAGCAGCTTAAGACAGGGGGCTGTCCGAAACACCATATATTTT.

The CDR3 region is CASSTGTGVNGYTF. The CDR3 coding sequence is TGCGCCAGCAGCACAGGGACAGGGGTGAATGGCTACACCTTC. The chain joins TRBV4-3 to TRBJ1-2; 10 bases line up with TRBD1. The germline CDR1 and CDR2 sequences are LGHNA and YSLEER. This CDR3 spans 14 amino acids. J was trimmed by 6 bases and V by 5 bases; bases with no gene match: 6.

V usage is TRBV6-2 or TRBV6-3 and J usage is TRBJ2-2, with TRBD2 matching 8 bases. After removal of 0 bases from V and 2 bases from J, the junction contained 8 bases not matched to a gene. The CDR3 sequence is 18 residues long. Germline CDR1 is MNHEY and CDR2 is SVGEGT. The CDR3 nucleotides read TGTGCCAGCAGTTACTCTAACGGGAGGGCCTACAACACCGGGGAGCTGTTTTTT. Its translation: CASSYSNGRAYNTGELFF.

V is TRBV19 and J is TRBJ2-4; TRBD2 agrees at 8 bases. The J segment lost 5 bases and the V segment lost 7 bases, leaving 10 bases of the junction unmatched. The germline V gene encodes CDR1 LNHDA and CDR2 SQIVND (reference sequence). This CDR3 comprises 15 residues. CDR3: CASTRGGETENIQYF. The DNA for the CDR3 is TGTGCCAGTACCCGGGGGGGGGAGACAGAAAACATTCAGTACTTC.